This TCR beta chain was found in a study of cytomegalovirus exposure and HLA in healthy donors. Study findings and constraints: The authors listed around 150 TCR beta chains as cytomegalovirus-associated.

To note about this clone: Its antigen remains unknown.

Germline values: CDR1 KGHSH, CDR2 LQKENI. The CDR3 contains 17 residues. Trimming cost V 2 bases and J 5 bases; bases outside gene matches: 14. Here immunoSEQ multiplex PCR was the method, and the copy in TCRdb shows in-frame clones only, minus some. This sample has approximately 260,000 clones, with roughly 86% found just once. What was sequenced was PBMCs. The chain recombines TRBV18 with TRBJ2-5; TRBD1 matches 7 bases. The source is a woman aged 25-40 years in good health and CMV-seropositive. CDR3 DNA: TGTGCCAGCTCACCAAAACTGGGCGCAGGGGGTGCTGAGACCCAGTACTTC. Translated: CASSPKLGAGGAETQYF.